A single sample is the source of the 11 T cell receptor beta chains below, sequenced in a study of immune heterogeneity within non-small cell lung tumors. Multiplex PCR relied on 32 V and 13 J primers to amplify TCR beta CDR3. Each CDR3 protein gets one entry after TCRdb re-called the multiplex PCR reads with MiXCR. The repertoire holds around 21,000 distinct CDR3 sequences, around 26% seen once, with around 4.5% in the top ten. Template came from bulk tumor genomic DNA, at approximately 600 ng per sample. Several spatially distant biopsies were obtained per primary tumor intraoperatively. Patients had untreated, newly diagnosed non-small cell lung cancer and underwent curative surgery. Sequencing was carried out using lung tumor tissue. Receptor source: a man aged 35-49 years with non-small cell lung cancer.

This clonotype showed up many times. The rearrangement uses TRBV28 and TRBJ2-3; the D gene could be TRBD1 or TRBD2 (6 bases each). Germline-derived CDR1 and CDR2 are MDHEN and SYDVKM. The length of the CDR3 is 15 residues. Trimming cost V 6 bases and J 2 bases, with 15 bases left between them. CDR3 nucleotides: TGTGCCAGCAGCCGGAGGGGGTTCGTCACAGATACGCAGTATTTT. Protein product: CASSRRGFVTDTQYF.

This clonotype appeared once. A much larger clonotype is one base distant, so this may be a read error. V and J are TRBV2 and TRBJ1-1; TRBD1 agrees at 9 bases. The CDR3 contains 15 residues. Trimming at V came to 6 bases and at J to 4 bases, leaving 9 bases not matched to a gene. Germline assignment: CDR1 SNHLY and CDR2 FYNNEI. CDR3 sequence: CASSLGQGRSTEAFF. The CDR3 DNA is TGTGCCAGCAGCCTCGGACAGGGGAGGAGCACTGAAGCTTTCTTT.

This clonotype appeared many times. The CDR3 here is CASSPVGGRDINYGYTF. DNA for the CDR3: TGTGCCAGCAGTCCCGTTGGGGGCAGAGATATTAACTATGGCTACACCTTC. The rearrangement links TRBV28 to TRBJ1-2, with a weak D call TRBD1 (6 bases). The CDR3 length is 17 residues. The V gene lost 5 bases and the J gene lost 1 base, with 20 bases spanning the gap. In germline, CDR1 is MDHEN, CDR2 SYDVKM.

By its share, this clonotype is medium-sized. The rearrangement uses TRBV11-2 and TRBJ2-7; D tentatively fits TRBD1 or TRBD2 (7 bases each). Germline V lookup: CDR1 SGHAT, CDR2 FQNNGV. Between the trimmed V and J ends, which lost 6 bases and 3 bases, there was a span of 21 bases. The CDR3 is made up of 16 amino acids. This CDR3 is CASRTSKAGQNYEQYF. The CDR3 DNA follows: TGTGCCAGCAGGACCTCTAAAGCGGGACAGAACTACGAGCAGTACTTC.

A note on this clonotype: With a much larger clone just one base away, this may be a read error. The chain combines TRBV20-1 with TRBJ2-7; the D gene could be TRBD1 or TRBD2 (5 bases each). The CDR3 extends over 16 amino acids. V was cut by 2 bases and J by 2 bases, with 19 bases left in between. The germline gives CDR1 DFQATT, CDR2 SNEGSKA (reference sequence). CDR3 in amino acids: CSARPNLGTSPYEQYF. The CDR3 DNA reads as TGCAGTGCTAGACCGAACCTAGGGACGTCGCCCTACGAGCAGTACTTC.

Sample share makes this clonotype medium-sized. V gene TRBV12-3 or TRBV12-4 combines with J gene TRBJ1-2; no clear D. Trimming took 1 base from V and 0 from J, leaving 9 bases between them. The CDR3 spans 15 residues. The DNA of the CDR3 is TGTGCCAGCAGTTTAGTGGTAGGGTCTAACTATGGCTACACCTTC. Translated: CASSLVVGSNYGYTF.

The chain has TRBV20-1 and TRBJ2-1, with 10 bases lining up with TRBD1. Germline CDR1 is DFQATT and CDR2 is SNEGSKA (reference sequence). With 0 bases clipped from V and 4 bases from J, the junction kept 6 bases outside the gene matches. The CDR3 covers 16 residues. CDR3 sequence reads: CSARERQGANYNEQFF. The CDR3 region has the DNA TGCAGTGCTAGAGAGCGACAGGGGGCAAATTACAATGAGCAGTTCTTC.

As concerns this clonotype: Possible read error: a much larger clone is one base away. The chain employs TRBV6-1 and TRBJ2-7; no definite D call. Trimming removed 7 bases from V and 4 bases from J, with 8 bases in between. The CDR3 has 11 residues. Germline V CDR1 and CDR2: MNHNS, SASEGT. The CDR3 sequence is CASTIRYEQYF. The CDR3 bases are TGTGCCAGCACCATAAGGTACGAGCAGTACTTC.

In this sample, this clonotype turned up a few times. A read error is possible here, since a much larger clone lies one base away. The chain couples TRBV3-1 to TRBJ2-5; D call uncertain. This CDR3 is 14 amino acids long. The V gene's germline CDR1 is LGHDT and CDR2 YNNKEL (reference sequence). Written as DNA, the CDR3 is TGTGCCGGCAGCCCTGCAGGACGTCAAGAGACCCAGTACTTC. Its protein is CAGSPAGRQETQYF.

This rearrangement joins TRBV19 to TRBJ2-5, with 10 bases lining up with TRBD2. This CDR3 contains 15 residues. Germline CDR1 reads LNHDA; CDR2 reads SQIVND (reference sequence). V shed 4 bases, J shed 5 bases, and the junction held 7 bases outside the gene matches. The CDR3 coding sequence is TGTGCCAGTAGTAATCGGCTAGCGGGAGTCGAGACCCAGTACTTC. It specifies CASSNRLAGVETQYF.

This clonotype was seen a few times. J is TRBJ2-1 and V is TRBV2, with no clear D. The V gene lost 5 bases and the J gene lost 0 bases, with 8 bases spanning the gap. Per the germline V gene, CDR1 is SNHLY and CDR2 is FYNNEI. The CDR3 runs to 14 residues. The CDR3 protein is CASSRSNSYNEQFF. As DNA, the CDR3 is TGTGCCAGCAGTCGGTCTAACTCCTACAATGAGCAGTTCTTC.